This T cell receptor beta chain stems from a study of tumor and adjacent non-tumor tissue in lung cancer (dated by TCRdb to 2016 to 2019). With regard to the full study: Of the cohort, 12 patients had adenocarcinoma, 2 had squamous cell carcinoma and 1 had small cell lung cancer. Ages among the roughly 15 patients ranged from about 30 to 85 years, there were roughly 10 men and 5 women, and disease was at TNM stage I to III. Sequencing generated a total of some 130 million productive TCRbeta reads, averaging about 4 million reads per sample. The study compared bulk TCRbeta repertoires from lung tumor tissue and matched distant non-tumor lung tissue of approximately 15 lung cancer patients. About 30 paired specimens, one tumor and one normal lung sample per patient, were profiled by TCRbeta CDR3 sequencing. General conclusions and limits of the study: With only about 14 patients in the cohort, the authors noted that larger samples and more detailed clinical data are needed. Neither the sequencing platform nor unique molecular identifiers are mentioned in the methods. Tumor tissue showed significantly greater TCR diversity (inverse Simpson) than normal lung tissue (about 400 vs 180, P = 0.0075, Mann-Whitney U test). The top 100 clones made up a significantly larger cumulative share of the repertoire in normal lung than in tumor tissue. TCR diversity was significantly higher in younger patients, and greater tumor TCR diversity was associated with shorter overall survival and shorter disease-free survival. Peripheral blood was not sequenced, so blood TCRbeta repertoires were not examined in the lung cancer patients of the study.

Receptor libraries were prepared by multiplex PCR. Sequencing took place on an Illumina HiSeq 2500. TCRbeta libraries were constructed through three rounds of nested PCR with primers (Table S4) according to protocols adapted from ARM-PCR. Before sequencing, PCR products of 200-500 bp were excised from the gel and purified with the QIAquick gel extraction kit. In the original analysis: Reads were cleaned with Trimmomatic, merged with FLASH into complete CDR3 sequences, and assigned to V(D)J germline segments with MiTCR. Clonal diversity was calculated as the inverse Simpson's index using VDJtools. In-frame sequences without a premature stop codon were defined as productive reads. The public reads were quality trimmed at Q25 with fastp and then assembled into clones with MiXCR by TCRdb, keeping productive beta chains. Identical CDR3 protein sequences are pooled into one entry, listed with their most common genes and DNA. TCRdb's processing, not the study's, gives the V and J calls here. Recorded for this sample are 75,000 to 100,000 distinct CDR3 sequences; about 67% of them occurred a single time. The ten largest clones add up to approximately 16% of the sample.

RNA was isolated from bulk unsorted tissue, and RNA quality was assessed with a NanoDrop ND-1000 and an Agilent 2100. The donors were newly diagnosed lung cancer patients admitted for thoracic surgery in China from August to November 2014 who had not received prior chemotherapy. Patients with previous radiotherapy or chemotherapy, or with another concurrent cancer, were excluded from the study. Pieces of surgical tissue measuring about 1-2.1 cm3 were kept in RNAlater solution and held at -80 degrees C until needed. On this clonotype itself: Its cognate antigen has yet to be identified. A clone one base away is much larger, so this may be a read error.

Including the terminal cysteine and phenylalanine, the CDR3 comprises 12 residues. The read is trimmed to its CDR3 DNA, 36 bases read in frame from base 1. The germline V gene supplies CDR1 SGHTS and CDR2 YDEGEE. The clonotype was recovered from a man in his 60s with non-small cell lung cancer. Sequencing was carried out using lung tumor tissue. This receptor chain uses TRBV5-8 and TRBJ1-1, with the D gene too uncertain to name. The DNA is TGTCCCAGCAGCCTCCGGATGGCTGAAGCTTTCTTT. This yields the protein CPSSLRMAEAFF.